The present TCR beta chain was sequenced within a study of PD-L1 blockade in urothelial cancer. Assay: immunoSEQ multiplex PCR; the TCRdb copy retains only in-frame clones and omits some. The data contain 15,000 to 20,000 clones, roughly four fifths of them singletons. J lost 6 bases, V lost 6 bases, and 9 bases had no gene match. The CDR3 spans 13 residues. CDR1 and CDR2 (germline): SQVTM, ANQGSEA. Time point meaning: peripheral blood 6 weeks after treatment start. The study collected 1 to 8 samples per patient, pretreatment and on-treatment. The gene calls are TRBV29-1 and TRBJ1-2; 8 bases line up with TRBD1. This clonotype originated in a man in his fifties or sixties with urothelial cancer. Here the sequenced sample was PBMCs, taken around atezolizumab (anti-PD-L1) treatment. The CDR3 coding sequence is TGCAGCGTCGACGGACAGGGACTACATGGCTACACCTTC. It encodes CSVDGQGLHGYTF. The full variable domain, completed using reference TRBV29-1 and TRBJ1-2, is SAVISQKPSRDICQRGTSLTIQCQVDSQVTMMFWYRQQPGQSLTLIATANQGSEATYESGFVIDKFPISRPNLTFSTLTVSNMSPEDSSIYLCSVDGQGLHGYTFGSGTRLTVV.